This is a list of T cell receptor beta chains from one sample in a study of shared T cell receptors in the human thymus. Clones were read by immunoSEQ multiplex PCR, and TCRdb kept only the in-frame ones, dropping some. The sample gives over 650,000 clones, approximately 89% of which show up once; 0.0094% is in the top ten. Separately, the same data were catalogued under a study of human thymus T cells.

The sample comprised thymocytes. The source is a boy in the first two years of life with a congenital heart defect. CDR3s include the opening cysteine and the closing phenylalanine or tryptophan. Fields, in order: J gene, V gene, D gene, clone size, CDR3 protein, CDR3 DNA. A D gene is named only where the DNA matches it firmly. Clone sizes are given selectively: once, few, many, or a class where the clone is expanded.

>TRBJ2-5|TRBV9|-|-
CASSVATSLQETQYF
TGTGCCAGCAGCGTAGCAACTAGTTTACAAGAGACCCAGTACTTC
>TRBJ1-3|TRBV4-3|-|few
CASSQDSGLGRGPGNTIYF
TGCGCCAGCAGCCAAGATTCAGGGCTTGGCAGGGGCCCTGGAAACACCATATATTTT
>TRBJ2-1|TRBV28|TRBD2|-
CASSLLAAAYNEQFF
TGTGCCAGCAGTTTACTAGCGGCGGCCTACAATGAGCAGTTCTTC
>TRBJ2-7|TRBV15|-|-
CATSVGHSRYEQYF
TGTGCCACCAGCGTGGGACACAGCCGGTACGAGCAGTACTTC
>TRBJ2-2|TRBV10-3|-|once
CAISSPGTGELFF
TGTGCCATCAGCTCTCCAGGTACCGGGGAGCTGTTTTTT
>TRBJ1-6|TRBV4-3|-|once
CASSQDWGEDNSPLHF
TGCGCCAGCAGCCAAGACTGGGGGGAGGATAATTCCCCCCTCCACTTT
>TRBJ2-1|TRBV27|-|-
CASSQLARASDEQFF
TGTGCCAGCAGTCAACTAGCCAGGGCGAGCGATGAGCAGTTCTTC
>TRBJ2-3|TRBV9|TRBD1|-
CASSVEGQGVSTDTQYF
TGTGCCAGCAGCGTAGAGGGACAGGGAGTCAGTACAGATACGCAGTATTTT
>TRBJ2-7|TRBV11-2|-|-
CASSWPGGLRDRPYEQYF
TGTGCCAGCAGCTGGCCAGGGGGGTTGCGGGATAGGCCCTACGAGCAGTACTTC
>TRBJ1-1|TRBV30|-|once
CAWKPKKNTEAFF
TGTGCCTGGAAGCCGAAGAAGAACACTGAAGCTTTCTTT
>TRBJ1-1|TRBV9|-|-
CASSVNEDRNTEAFF
TGTGCCAGCAGCGTAAACGAAGACAGGAACACTGAAGCTTTCTTT
>TRBJ2-1|TRBV30|TRBD2|-
CAWSIRGRTEEQFF
TGTGCCTGGAGTATTCGCGGGAGAACCGAAGAGCAGTTCTTC
>TRBJ2-1|TRBV7-6|TRBD2|-
CASSPLVGGEGEFF
TGTGCCAGCAGCCCCTTAGTGGGAGGGGAAGGGGAGTTCTTC
>TRBJ2-7|TRBV2|TRBD2|few
CASSEGTSGGAEDEQYF
TGTGCCAGCAGTGAAGGAACTAGCGGGGGGGCCGAGGACGAGCAGTACTTC
>TRBJ1-6|TRBV7-2|-|-
CASSPQLSPLHF
TGTGCCAGCAGCCCACAATTATCACCCCTCCACTTT
>TRBJ1-2|TRBV27|TRBD1|few
CASSSKTGDPYGYTF
TGTGCCAGCAGTTCCAAGACAGGGGATCCCTATGGCTACACCTTC
>TRBJ2-1|TRBV19|TRBD2|-
CASSIDIAGGGRASGEFYNEQFF
TGTGCCAGTAGTATAGATATAGCGGGGGGGGGCAGGGCGAGCGGGGAATTTTACAATGAGCAGTTCTTC
>TRBJ2-2|TRBV4-2|TRBD2|-
CASSQFDSEAGVAGELFF
TGTGCCAGCAGCCAATTTGATTCGGAAGCGGGGGTCGCCGGGGAGCTGTTTTTT
>TRBJ2-3|TRBV29-1|TRBD1|-
CSVFRGRSGDTQYF
TGCAGCGTTTTTAGGGGGCGGAGCGGAGATACGCAGTATTTT
>TRBJ2-1|TRBV5-6|TRBD1|-
CASSPFIGQGFYNEQFF
TGTGCCAGCAGCCCTTTTATAGGACAGGGCTTCTACAATGAGCAGTTCTTC
>TRBJ2-7|TRBV7-2|-|-
CASSSHKLVYEQYF
TGTGCCAGCAGCTCCCATAAACTAGTTTACGAGCAGTACTTC
>TRBJ2-5|TRBV5-1|TRBD1|-
CASSPLGTGAQETQYF
TGCGCCAGCAGCCCACTGGGTACAGGGGCACAAGAGACCCAGTACTTC
>TRBJ2-5|TRBV10-3|-|-
CAIRGVGGEETQYF
TGTGCCATCAGGGGGGTGGGAGGTGAAGAGACCCAGTACTTC
>TRBJ1-4|TRBV15|-|once
CATSRDTDEKLFF
TGTGCCACCAGCAGAGACACGGATGAAAAACTGTTTTTT
>TRBJ1-1|TRBV6-1|-|-
CASSPGHRNTEAFF
TGTGCCAGCAGTCCGGGACACCGGAACACTGAAGCTTTCTTT
>TRBJ1-1|TRBV28|-|few
CASSPPSLADYMNTEAFF
TGTGCCAGCAGTCCCCCCTCCTTGGCAGACTACATGAACACTGAAGCTTTCTTT
>TRBJ2-1|TRBV4-1|TRBD2|few
CASSPLAENNEQFF
TGCGCCAGCAGTCCTCTAGCGGAGAACAATGAGCAGTTCTTC
>TRBJ2-1|TRBV10-3|TRBD2|-
CAISGQFHEQFF
TGTGCCATTAGCGGGCAGTTCCATGAGCAGTTCTTC
>TRBJ2-1|TRBV5-1|-|-
CASSLVSYNEQFF
TGCGCCAGCAGCTTGGTTAGTTACAATGAGCAGTTCTTC
>TRBJ2-1|TRBV6-4|TRBD2|-
CASSLAGGPLNEQFF
TGTGCCAGCAGTTTAGCGGGGGGGCCGTTGAATGAGCAGTTCTTC
>TRBJ2-4|TRBV9|-|-
CASSPRLAKNIQYF
TGTGCCAGCAGCCCCCGACTAGCCAAAAACATTCAGTACTTC
>TRBJ2-1|TRBV4-1|-|once
CASSQAFNEQFF
TGCGCCAGCAGCCAGGCCTTCAATGAGCAGTTCTTC
>TRBJ1-1|TRBV29-1|TRBD1|-
CSVLPAGTGDPIMNTEAFF
TGCAGCGTCCTGCCAGCCGGGACAGGGGATCCCATCATGAACACTGAAGCTTTCTTT
>TRBJ2-7|TRBV4-1|-|-
CASSQDRGRGPYEQYF
TGCGCCAGCAGCCAAGATCGCGGCAGGGGACCCTACGAGCAGTACTTC
>TRBJ1-1|TRBV5-6|-|-
CASSLGYQGQGTEAFF
TGCGCCAGCAGCTTGGGGTACCAGGGTCAGGGGACTGAAGCTTTCTTT
>TRBJ2-1|TRBV18|TRBD2|-
CASSPGISSGGESYNEQFF
TGTGCCAGCTCACCAGGAATTTCTAGCGGGGGGGAGTCCTACAATGAGCAGTTCTTC
>TRBJ1-2|TRBV25-1|-|-
CASSKNKGEDGYTF
TGTGCCAGCAGTAAAAACAAGGGAGAGGACGGCTACACCTTC
>TRBJ2-5|TRBV11-3|-|-
CASSLGRTFGETQYF
TGTGCCAGCAGCTTAGGCCGGACTTTCGGGGAGACCCAGTACTTC
>TRBJ2-7|TRBV7-6|TRBD1|-
CASSSSVTGKTYEQYF
TGTGCCAGCAGCTCTTCCGTGACAGGGAAGACCTACGAGCAGTACTTC
>TRBJ2-7|TRBV6-4|-|few
CASSDSPPGGFEQYF
TGTGCCAGCAGTGACTCCCCCCCCGGCGGGTTCGAGCAGTACTTC
>TRBJ2-7|TRBV4-2|-|few
CASSQTPEQGHEQYF
TGTGCCAGCAGCCAAACTCCGGAACAGGGCCACGAGCAGTACTTC
>TRBJ1-3|TRBV29-1|-|-
CSVERHLAGNTIYF
TGCAGCGTTGAGAGGCACTTAGCAGGAAACACCATATATTTT
>TRBJ2-3|TRBV28|TRBD2|-
CASSLTGPGLAGGNTQYF
TGTGCCAGCAGTTTAACCGGTCCGGGACTAGCGGGAGGGAATACGCAGTATTTT
>TRBJ2-7|TRBV7-2|TRBD2|-
CASSRSLADWRTHEQYF
TGTGCCAGCAGCCGCTCACTAGCGGATTGGCGGACCCACGAGCAGTACTTC
>TRBJ2-7|TRBV28|TRBD2|once
CATQPNGGRFEQYF
TGTGCCACCCAACCGAACGGCGGGAGGTTTGAGCAGTACTTC
>TRBJ2-1|TRBV5-1|-|-
CASSLAGGSGQFF
TGCGCCAGCAGCTTGGCGGGGGGCTCGGGGCAGTTCTTC
>TRBJ2-7|TRBV7-2|TRBD2|-
CASSLAGGPFEQYF
TGTGCCAGCAGCTTAGCGGGAGGGCCTTTCGAGCAGTACTTC
>TRBJ2-3|TRBV6-5|-|-
CASWGGRVAYMQYF
TGTGCCAGCTGGGGCGGAAGGGTTGCTTATATGCAGTATTTT
>TRBJ2-7|TRBV28|TRBD2|-
CASSSIVAGVPLEQYF
TGTGCCAGCAGCTCAATAGTAGCGGGGGTTCCCTTAGAGCAGTACTTC
>TRBJ1-2|TRBV4-3|-|-
CASSQRQGSKGGYTF
TGCGCCAGCAGCCAACGCCAGGGGTCTAAGGGTGGCTACACCTTC
>TRBJ2-7|TRBV4-2|-|-
CASSQGYLLQGFYEQYF
TGTGCCAGCAGCCAAGGGTACTTGCTGCAGGGGTTTTACGAGCAGTACTTC
>TRBJ1-2|TRBV6-4|TRBD1|-
CASTTGTGGDGYTF
TGTGCCAGCACCACCGGGACAGGGGGCGATGGCTACACCTTC
>TRBJ2-7|TRBV11-2|-|few
CASSPSWQISSYEQYF
TGTGCCAGCAGCCCCTCGTGGCAGATCAGCTCCTACGAGCAGTACTTC
>TRBJ1-4|TRBV4-1|-|-
CASSQDWGEVHEKLFF
TGCGCCAGCAGCCAAGATTGGGGGGAAGTACATGAAAAACTGTTTTTT
>TRBJ2-1|TRBV10-3|-|-
CAIKPKGYRSMTQFF
TGTGCCATCAAGCCGAAGGGGTATCGATCGATGACGCAGTTCTTC
>TRBJ2-1|TRBV14|TRBD2|-
CASSPQRLAGPGGEQFF
TGTGCCAGCAGCCCCCAGCGGCTAGCGGGACCTGGCGGTGAGCAGTTCTTC